The 3 T cell receptor beta chains below come from one sample, sequenced in a study of cytomegalovirus exposure and HLA in healthy donors. PCR primers comprised 60 Vbeta and 13 Jbeta primers. Libraries were prepared by immunoSEQ multiplex PCR; TCRdb keeps only in-frame clonotypes and omits some of them. The sample holds more than 150,000 clones, around 83% seen once. Source material: PBMCs. These TCRs come from a man in his fifties in good health and CMV-seronegative.

The chain joins TRBV7-9 to TRBJ1-4; D is perhaps TRBD1 (5 bases). Trimming shortened V by 2 bases and J by 8 bases, and 18 bases separated the two germline ends. This CDR3 has 16 residues. The V gene's germline CDR1 is SEHNR and CDR2 FQNEAQ (reference sequence). CDR3: CASSLIGPGGVEKLFF. DNA for the CDR3: TGTGCCAGCAGCTTAATCGGTCCCGGGGGGGTAGAAAAACTGTTTTTT.

This clone was observed a handful of times. V is TRBV30 and J is TRBJ2-5, with 7 bases fitting TRBD1. Trimming removed 2 bases from V and 2 bases from J; junction bases left unmatched: 2. Germline V gives CDR1 GTSNPN, CDR2 SVGIG (reference sequence). The CDR3 extends over 13 amino acids. DNA of the CDR3: TGTGCCTGGAGTCGGGACAGACAAGAGACCCAGTACTTC. Translating gives CAWSRDRQETQYF.

CDR3 sequence: CASSITSGSYNEQFF. In DNA, the CDR3 is TGTGCCAGCAGTATCACTAGCGGGTCCTACAATGAGCAGTTCTTC. The chain is built from TRBV7-2 and TRBJ2-1; 9 positions agree with TRBD2. The CDR3 has 15 amino acids. J gave up 1 base and V 6 bases, and 4 bases lay outside the gene matches. CDR1 and CDR2 (germline): SGHTA, FQGNSA.